Presented here are 25 T cell receptor gamma chains from one specimen sequenced in a study of intestinal T cells in coeliac disease (dated by TCRdb to 2020 to 2021). Genomic DNA was extracted with the QIAamp DNA FFPE tissue kit from ten 5-um FFPE scrolls per case. Libraries were made using multiplex PCR. Sequencing was performed on an Ion Torrent PGM. The LymphoTrack kit, which has primers carrying Illumina adapters, was used to amplify TRG repertoires from approximately 0.2 ug of biopsy DNA. TCRdb called clones afresh from the public reads with CATT; identical DNA rows were later merged. The sample yields 800 to 1,000 gamma-chain clones; around 50% were counted once. Clones ranked in the top ten supply roughly a tenth of the sample. The sample was a duodenal biopsy. These receptors were obtained from a human donor with celiac disease.

This clone was counted between two and nine times. V is TRGV2 and J is TRGJP2. V lost 5 bases and J lost 2; bases outside the gene matches: 8. CDR1 EGSNGY and CDR2 YDSYNSKV come from the germline V gene. The CDR3 is 15 amino acids. CDR3 protein: CATWGRLSSDWIKTF. The CDR3 nucleotides read TGTGCCACCTGGGGACGGCTAAGTAGTGATTGGATCAAGACGTTT.

V gene TRGV9 combines with J gene TRGJP1. CDR1 and CDR2 from the germline V gene are GITISATS and ISYDGTV (reference sequence). V shed 2 bases, J shed 4 bases, and the junction held 10 bases outside the gene matches. The CDR3 extends over 16 amino acids. For the CDR3, the DNA is TGTGCCTTGTGGGAGGGTGCACCCTTCACTGGTTGGTTCAAGATATTT. It encodes CALWEGAPFTGWFKIF.

This clone has a handful of counts. A much larger clone sits a single nucleotide away, making a read error possible. This chain links TRGV8 with TRGJP1. Trimming removed 0 bases from V and 1 base from J; junction bases left unmatched: 5. Germline V gives CDR1 VENAVY, CDR2 YDSYNSRV. The CDR3 totals 16 residues. The CDR3 DNA is TGTGCCACCTGGGATAGGGGAGGTACCACTGGTTGGTTCAAGATATTT. Residues: CATWDRGGTTGWFKIF.

A few counts support this clone. This chain links TRGV4 with TRGJ1 or TRGJ2. The germline gives CDR1 EGSTGY, CDR2 YDSYTSSV. The length of the CDR3 is 11 residues. Trimming cost V 6 bases and J 9 bases; bases outside gene matches: 8. The CDR3 nucleotides read TGTGCCACCTGGTCCTGGGGTAAGAAACTCTTT. The encoded protein is CATWSWGKKLF.

The chain is built from TRGV10 and TRGJ1 or TRGJ2. TRGV10 is marked as an open reading frame, function uncertain. This CDR3 has 10 amino acids. Trimming removed 10 bases from V and 11 bases from J; junction bases left unmatched: 9. The CDR3 loop reads CAALGFEKLF. The CDR3, as DNA: TGTGCTGCGTTGGGATTTGAGAAACTCTTT.

This chain links TRGV2 with TRGJ1 or TRGJ2. The V and J ends lost 12 bases and 4 bases, in that order; junction bases with no gene match: 18. The CDR3 has 14 amino acids. CDR1 and CDR2 from the germline V gene are EGSNGY and YDSYNSKV. The CDR3 here is CADLGRGGYYKKLF. The CDR3 DNA is TGTGCCGACCTGGGACGGGGGGGGTATTATAAGAAACTCTTT.

In this sample, this clone is large. This chain links TRGV4 with TRGJ1 or TRGJ2. The CDR3 is made up of 13 amino acids. Germline lookup yields CDR1 EGSTGY and CDR2 YDSYTSSV. The V segment lost 6 bases and the J segment 5 bases; nucleotides outside the gene matches: 10. This CDR3 reads CATWYGRDYKKLF. The CDR3 DNA sequence: TGTGCCACCTGGTACGGTAGGGATTATAAGAAACTCTTT.

This clone was detected only once. The CDR3 loop reads CATWDGDAPIMKLF. CDR3 DNA: TGTGCCACCTGGGACGGCGATGCTCCTATAATGAAACTCTTT. The rearrangement joins TRGV2 to TRGJ1 or TRGJ2. V lost 1 base, J lost 12 bases, and 15 bases stayed unmatched. The CDR3 has 14 amino acids. Per the germline V gene, CDR1 is EGSNGY and CDR2 is YDSYNSKV.

The rearrangement links TRGV5 to TRGJP1. CDR3 size: 14 residues. With V trimmed by 6 bases and J by 4 bases, 8 bases remained unmatched. CDR1 and CDR2 (germline): VINAFY, YDVSNSKD. The CDR3 reads CATWTAHTGWFKIF. The CDR3 DNA reads TGTGCCACCTGGACAGCACACACTGGTTGGTTCAAGATATTT.

This chain links TRGV10 with TRGJ1 or TRGJ2. TRGV10 is noted as an ORF with a role that remains uncertain. CDR3 size: 14 residues. V trimming: 8 bases; J trimming: 6 bases; junction bases outside the gene matches: 14. As DNA, the CDR3 is TGTGCTGCGTGGGACGGTCGAATTACTTATAAGAAACTCTTT. This translates into CAAWDGRITYKKLF.

V usage is TRGV10 and J usage is TRGJ1 or TRGJ2. TRGV10 is classed as an ORF, of uncertain function. Losses at the gene ends were 5 bases for V and 6 bases for J; bases not matched to a gene: 5. The CDR3 has 12 amino acids. The CDR3 region is CAAWWIIYKKLF. CDR3 coding DNA: TGTGCTGCGTGGTGGATTATTTATAAGAAACTCTTT.

In this sample, this clone is large. V gene TRGV3 combines with J gene TRGJ1 or TRGJ2. CDR1 VTNTFY and CDR2 YDVSTARD come from the germline V gene (reference sequence). The CDR3 runs 13 residues. The V segment lost 0 bases and the J segment 5 bases; nucleotides outside the gene matches: 4. CDR3 sequence reads: CATWDRQDYKKLF. DNA for the CDR3: TGTGCCACCTGGGACAGGCAAGATTATAAGAAACTCTTT.

This clone showed up just a few times. This chain uses TRGV8 with TRGJ1 or TRGJ2. This CDR3 has 10 amino acids. Germline V gene lookup returns CDR1 VENAVY and CDR2 YDSYNSRV. CDR3 sequence (DNA): TGTGCACCTGGACTCGGGGGGAAACTCTTT. Translation gives CAPGLGGKLF.

The rearrangement links TRGV2 to TRGJ1 or TRGJ2. Per germline, CDR1 EGSNGY and CDR2 YDSYNSKV. CDR3 size: 13 residues. J was trimmed by 9 bases and V by 0 bases; bases with no gene match: 8. CDR3 residues: CATWDGLDSKKLF. In nucleotides, the CDR3 is TGTGCCACCTGGGACGGGCTGGATAGTAAGAAACTCTTT.

This clone was counted only a few times. The gene calls are TRGV10 and TRGJP1. TRGV10 is designated an ORF whose function remains uncertain. This CDR3 contains 14 residues. Unmatched junction bases numbered 4, after V lost 8 bases and J lost 0 bases. CDR3 amino acids: CAAWEHTTGWFKIF. CDR3 coding DNA: TGTGCTGCGTGGGAGCATACCACTGGTTGGTTCAAGATATTT.

V and J are TRGV10 and TRGJ1 or TRGJ2. TRGV10 is classed as an ORF, of uncertain function. CDR3 size: 13 residues. V lost 8 bases and J lost 3; bases outside the gene matches: 8. CDR3 bases: TGTGCTGCGTGGGATGGGGGTTATTATAAGAAACTCTTT. Translating it yields CAAWDGGYYKKLF.

The chain recombines TRGV2 with TRGJ1 or TRGJ2. V shed 1 base and J 12 bases; nucleotides not matched to a gene: 6. Germline CDR1 EGSNGY, CDR2 YDSYNSKV. CDR3 length: 11 residues. The CDR3 sequence is CATWDGSSKLF. The CDR3 region has the DNA TGTGCCACCTGGGACGGCTCTTCGAAACTCTTT.

This clone turned up a few times. The chain has TRGV11 and TRGJP1. TRGV11 is an ORF, and what it does is uncertain. This CDR3 contains 15 residues. V was pared by 4 bases and J by 5 bases, with 7 bases of the junction left unmatched. The CDR3 bases are TGTGCCTGCTGGATTAGATCCTATACTGGTTGGTTCAAGATATTT. This codes for CACWIRSYTGWFKIF.

A remark on this clone: One end of the junction does not line up with germline, which may come from a read error. The chain employs TRGV9 and TRGJP. The CDR3 totals 14 residues. The germline gives CDR1 GITISATS, CDR2 ISYDGTV (reference sequence). The CDR3 region has the DNA TGTGCCTTGTGGGAGTGCGAGAGTTGGGCAAAAAAGGTGTTC. It yields the protein CALWECESWAKKVF.

A few counts support this clone. A single base separates this from a much larger clone, so it may be a read error. The same CDR3 arises from other DNA sequences in this sample as well. The chain has TRGV4 and TRGJP1. With 5 bases clipped from V and 4 bases from J, the junction kept 4 bases outside the gene matches. CDR3 length equals 13 residues. Germline V gives CDR1 EGSTGY, CDR2 YDSYTSSV. The CDR3 DNA follows: TGTGCCACCTGGGTCGGCACTGGTTGGTTCAAGATATTT. Its protein product is CATWVGTGWFKIF.

CDR3 bases: TGTGCTGGCGTGGGATCTACTGATTATAAGAAACTCTTT. Amino acid sequence: CAGVGSTDYKKLF. The chain employs TRGV10 and TRGJ1 or TRGJ2. TRGV10 is treated as an ORF (open reading frame) with a function not yet certain. Germline trimming cut 13 bases from V and 5 bases from J; bases unmatched to any gene: 15. CDR3 length equals 13 residues.

The table lists this clone with a few counts. A much larger clone lies a single base off, so this may be a read error. Other DNA sequences in this specimen translate into the identical CDR3. The V gene is TRGV10, the J gene TRGJP1. TRGV10 belongs to the ORF category, with a function that is uncertain. This CDR3 region has 13 residues. The CDR3 is CAVWRTTGWFKIF. The DNA of the CDR3 is TGCGCTGTATGGAGAACCACTGGTTGGTTCAAGATATTT.

The rearrangement joins TRGV3 to TRGJ1 or TRGJ2. V dropped 10 bases and J dropped 4; count of bases not matched to a gene: 13. Looked up from germline, CDR1 is VTNTFY and CDR2 is YDVSTARD (reference sequence). The CDR3 is made up of 13 amino acids. CDR3 nucleotides: TGTGCCACTGGGACAGGCCGGTATTATAAGAAACTCTTT. This encodes CATGTGRYYKKLF.

The gene calls are TRGV4 and TRGJ1 or TRGJ2. Per the germline V gene, CDR1 is EGSTGY and CDR2 is YDSYTSSV. The CDR3 totals 12 residues. The DNA of the CDR3 is TGTGCACCTCGGGAGTTTTATTATAAGAAACTCTTT. It translates to CAPREFYYKKLF.

This clone is large. The chain has TRGV10 and TRGJ1 or TRGJ2. TRGV10 is an ORF, and what it does is uncertain. The trim removed 8 bases at V and 8 bases at J, leaving 4 bases unmatched. This CDR3 comprises 10 residues. The CDR3 loop is CAAWANKKLF. As DNA, the CDR3 is TGTGCTGCGTGGGCTAATAAGAAACTCTTT.